Listed below are T cell receptor beta chains from one sample, sequenced in a study of blood T cells in healthy people across ages. TCRdb re-called the 5' RACE reads through MiXCR, storing one row per CDR3 protein. The sample includes about 1,000,000 distinct CDR3 sequences, 45% seen only once; the top ten take approximately 17%. Specimen: blood. The receptors derive from an older woman in good health. The CDR3 runs from the conserved cysteine through the conserved F or W. D genes are given only for firm matches. Only part of the rows carry a size: once, few, many, or a class if the clone is expanded.

d_call,j_call,v_call,clone_size,cdr3_nt,cdr3_aa
.,TRBJ2-7,TRBV5-6,many,TGTGCCAGCAAACTGGGGGTTGGATACGAGCAGTACTTC,CASKLGVGYEQYF
TRBD2,TRBJ2-1,TRBV24-1,.,TGTGCCACCAGTGAATCACGACTAGCGGGAGGGCTCCCCAATGAGCAGTTCTTC,CATSESRLAGGLPNEQFF
TRBD2,TRBJ2-5,TRBV7-9,.,TGTGCCAGCAGCGGCGGGGGTATTGAAGAGACCCAGTACTTC,CASSGGGIEETQYF
.,TRBJ1-1,TRBV7-8,.,TGTGCCAGCTTAGCAGAGATCTTCACTGAAGCTTTCTTT,CASLAEIFTEAFF
TRBD1,TRBJ2-3,TRBV25-1,few,TGTGCCACAGCCGGGACAGGCCTTAGAAGGGATACGCAGTATTTT,CATAGTGLRRDTQYF
TRBD2,TRBJ2-3,TRBV4-1,few,TGCGCCAGCAGCGAAACCGGGACTAGTCCGTATTTT,CASSETGTSPYF
.,TRBJ2-5,TRBV9,.,TGTGCCAGCAGCGTAGCGCCCACGGGGGAGCAGTACTTC,CASSVAPTGEQYF
.,TRBJ1-5,TRBV29-1,.,TGCAGCGTTAGAGGGGCCAATCAGCCCCAGCATTTT,CSVRGANQPQHF
.,TRBJ1-1,TRBV30,.,TGTGCCTGGATCGGGGGTTCTGAAGCTTTCTTT,CAWIGGSEAFF
.,TRBJ1-4,TRBV27,.,TGTGCCAGCAGTTTTACAGGCCCCACAACTAATGAAAAACTGTTTTTT,CASSFTGPTTNEKLFF
.,TRBJ2-2,TRBV11-2,.,TGTGCCAGCAGCTTAGAGGTCACCGTGAACACCGGGGAGCTGTTTTTT,CASSLEVTVNTGELFF
.,TRBJ2-2,TRBV25-1,.,TGTGCCAGCAGTGAAAACCTGGCTTCGAACACCGGGGAGCTGTTTTTT,CASSENLASNTGELFF
.,TRBJ1-2,TRBV12-3/TRBV12-4,.,TGTGCCAGCAGTCCCGTAGGACGGGTCCGCACCTTC,CASSPVGRVRTF
TRBD1,TRBJ2-1,TRBV9,once,TGTGCCAGCAGCGTAGAGACAGGGGCCCAGTATAAGTTCTTC,CASSVETGAQYKFF
.,TRBJ1-5,TRBV7-2,.,TGTGCCAGCAGCTTAGTGCCGGGGGCGGGTCAGCCCCAGCATTTT,CASSLVPGAGQPQHF
TRBD1,TRBJ2-6,TRBV6-1,few,TGTGCCAGCAGGATAACCCCGGGACAGGGAACCTCTGGGGCCAACGTCCTGACTTTC,CASRITPGQGTSGANVLTF
.,TRBJ1-4,TRBV10-3,many,TGTGCCATCTCGGCTTTCATCGGTGAAAAACTGTTTTTT,CAISAFIGEKLFF
TRBD2,TRBJ2-7,TRBV27,.,TGTGCCAGCAGTTTCGGAGGGCGCGGGGGCGAGCAGTACTTC,CASSFGGRGGEQYF
.,TRBJ2-1,TRBV10-3,.,TGTGCCATCAGCCAAACAGGCGATGAGCAGTTCTTC,CAISQTGDEQFF
.,TRBJ1-2,TRBV15,few,TGTGCCACCAGCGGGTCGGGGGGTTATGGCTACACCTTC,CATSGSGGYGYTF
.,TRBJ2-5,TRBV10-3,once,TGTGCCATCAGTGAGTCGAATAGGCTGAACAATGAGCAGTACTTC,CAISESNRLNNEQYF
.,TRBJ1-1,TRBV6-6,few,TGTGCCAGCAGTTACTCCGGACAGCAGAACACTGAAGCTTTCTTT,CASSYSGQQNTEAFF
.,TRBJ1-1,TRBV21-1,.,TGTGCCAGCAGCATCCTACTACAGGGAAGCACTGAAGCTTTCTTT,CASSILLQGSTEAFF
TRBD2,TRBJ2-1,TRBV7-2,.,TGTGCCAGCAGCCCAGACGCGGGAGGGCCCTACAATGAGCAGTTCTTC,CASSPDAGGPYNEQFF
TRBD1,TRBJ2-7,TRBV20-1,few,TGCAGTGCTAGAGAATTGGACAGGGGGCGCGAGCAGTACTTC,CSARELDRGREQYF
.,TRBJ2-3,TRBV4-1,.,TGCGCCAGCAGCCAAGAATTTGCCACAGATACGCAGTATTTT,CASSQEFATDTQYF
TRBD2,TRBJ2-5,TRBV9,.,TGTGCCAGCAGCGTAGGCCTAGCGGGAGGTTGGCAAGAGACCCAGTACTTC,CASSVGLAGGWQETQYF
.,TRBJ2-7,TRBV6-1,.,TGTGCCAGCAGACCTCAGCGGCTCTACGAGCAGTACTTC,CASRPQRLYEQYF
.,TRBJ2-7,TRBV6-6,few,TGTGCCAGCAGTTACCCACAGGCCGAGCAGTACTTC,CASSYPQAEQYF